This passage covers 29 T cell receptor beta chains from one sample sequenced in a study of T cell responses to AZD1222 COVID-19 vaccine (dated by TCRdb to about 2021). Libraries were built with the immunoSEQ multiplex PCR assay. Not all clones reach the TCRdb copy of this immuneACCESS table, which keeps in-frame sequences only. Checked studies attribute under half of the gap to unresolved V genes and leave the rest unexplained. The sample contains about 150,000 clones, about 88% of them found a single time. About 4.7% of the sample rests with the top ten. What the time point label conveys for this sample: baseline before first vaccination. The specimen was peripheral blood, collected on day 0 of AZD1222 vaccination. The receptors here all came from an adult in good health.

The chain links TRBV2 to TRBJ2-2, with 9 bases that match TRBD2. Germline values: CDR1 SNHLY, CDR2 FYNNEI. The length of the CDR3 is 15 residues. V gave up 2 bases and J gave up 4 bases; unmatched junction bases: 2. CDR3 in DNA: TGTGCCAGCAGTGAAAGGACTAGCGCCACCGGGGAGCTGTTTTTT. It encodes CASSERTSATGELFF.

The chain has TRBV7-8 and TRBJ1-1; TRBD1 matches 8 bases. The CDR3 totals 15 residues. CDR1 is SGHVS, CDR2 FQNEAQ, per germline. The trim removed 3 bases at V and 3 bases at J, leaving 6 bases unmatched. The CDR3 coding sequence is TGTGCCAGCAGCTTGGGTCTGGGACAGGACACTGAAGCTTTCTTT. Translated, it gives CASSLGLGQDTEAFF.

V gene TRBV5-1 combines with J gene TRBJ1-1, with D possibly TRBD1 on 5 matching bases. Deletions cut 1 base from V and 1 base from J, with 5 bases between. CDR3 length: 13 residues. Per germline, CDR1 SGHRS and CDR2 YFSETQ. The CDR3 sequence: CASSLQGNTEAFF. The CDR3 DNA is TGCGCCAGCAGCTTGCAGGGGAACACTGAAGCTTTCTTT.

The CDR3 DNA follows: TGTGCCAGCAGCGGCCCGGGTGCGGAGGGCACTGAAGCTTTCTTT. Translation: CASSGPGAEGTEAFF. The chain carries TRBV5-4 and TRBJ1-1; D gene unclear. Germline lookup yields CDR1 SGHNT and CDR2 YYREEE (reference sequence). The CDR3 has 15 amino acids. V lost 4 bases and J 4 bases, leaving 17 bases between the germline ends.

The chain is built from TRBV6-2 or TRBV6-3 and TRBJ2-2; TRBD2 agrees at 9 bases. V lost 2 bases and J lost 4; bases outside the gene matches: 8. Germline V CDR1 and CDR2: MNHEY, SVGEGT. This CDR3 spans 17 amino acids. CDR3 nucleotide sequence: TGTGCCAGCAGTTACCACGGGGTAGCGGGAGCCACCGGGGAGCTGTTTTTT. Translation gives CASSYHGVAGATGELFF.

V gene TRBV5-4 combines with J gene TRBJ2-1, with 9 bases fitting TRBD2. Germline values: CDR1 SGHNT, CDR2 YYREEE (reference sequence). V shed 0 bases, J shed 6 bases, and the junction held 4 bases outside the gene matches. The CDR3 has 15 residues. The CDR3 DNA reads as TGTGCCAGCAGCTTGGGAATAGCGGGAGTCAATGAGCAGTTCTTC. Its translation: CASSLGIAGVNEQFF.

V usage is TRBV5-6 and J usage is TRBJ2-1; D remains ambiguous. The CDR3 sequence is 11 residues long. In germline, CDR1 is SGHDT, CDR2 YYEEEE. V lost 1 base and J 8 bases, leaving 4 bases between the germline ends. The CDR3 is CASSLLDEQFF. In DNA form, the CDR3 reads TGTGCCAGCAGCTTGCTCGATGAGCAGTTCTTC.

This rearrangement joins TRBV5-1 to TRBJ1-2; D remains unclear. The germline V gene encodes CDR1 SGHRS and CDR2 YFSETQ. The CDR3 is 15 amino acids. Deletions cut 3 bases from V and 0 bases from J, with 12 bases between. The CDR3 coding sequence is TGCGCCAGCAGCTCTCCGGGGTCTCCTAACTATGGCTACACCTTC. Protein: CASSSPGSPNYGYTF.

J is TRBJ2-5 and V is TRBV7-3; 8 nucleotides match TRBD2. Trimming took 2 bases from V and 1 from J; bases not matched to a gene: 3. The CDR3 has 15 residues. Germline V gene sequence: CDR1 SGHTA, CDR2 FQGTGA. The CDR3 spells CASSLLAGRQETQYF. The DNA for the CDR3 is TGTGCCAGCAGCTTACTAGCGGGCCGCCAAGAGACCCAGTACTTC.

The table lists this clone with a count of one. The chain links TRBV18 to TRBJ2-5; D remains unclear. The V end was cut by 3 bases, the J end by 3 bases, with 5 bases between. From germline, CDR1 is KGHSH and CDR2 LQKENI. This CDR3 region has 12 residues. CDR3 bases: TGTGCCAGCTCACCTAACGAAGAGACCCAGTACTTC. Translated: CASSPNEETQYF.

The CDR3 sequence: CASSYELAGNEQFF. The CDR3, as DNA: TGTGCCAGCAGTTATGAACTAGCGGGCAATGAGCAGTTCTTC. The chain has TRBV6-2 or TRBV6-3 and TRBJ2-1; 9 bases are a match to TRBD2. V was clipped by 3 bases and J by 6 bases; unmatched bases: 3. Germline V gene data show CDR1 as MNHEY and CDR2 as SVGEGT. The CDR3 has 14 amino acids.

The gene calls are TRBV23-1 and TRBJ1-2, with D unclear. TRBV23-1 is reported as an ORF; its role is uncertain. The CDR3 is made up of 15 amino acids. V lost 0 bases to trimming and J lost 3 bases, with 11 bases between them. The CDR3 spells CASSQSLKAYYGYTF. The CDR3 DNA is TGCGCCAGCAGTCAATCCCTGAAGGCCTACTATGGCTACACCTTC.

This chain connects TRBV5-6 to TRBJ1-1; 9 nucleotides align to TRBD1. CDR1 and CDR2 (germline): SGHDT, YYEEEE. V trimming: 2 bases; J trimming: 5 bases; junction bases outside the gene matches: 7. This CDR3 contains 15 residues. The DNA for the CDR3 is TGTGCCAGCAGCTTTTACGGGACAGGGCGGACTGAAGCTTTCTTT. Residues: CASSFYGTGRTEAFF.

The chain is built from TRBV6-6 and TRBJ1-2, with a weak D call TRBD1 (6 bases). CDR1 MNHNY and CDR2 SVGAGI come from the germline V gene (reference sequence). The V gene lost 5 bases and the J gene lost 6 bases, with 19 bases spanning the gap. CDR3 length: 15 residues. The CDR3 DNA sequence: TGTGCCAGCAGTAAAAGGGGGGAAGGAGGAAATGGCTACACCTTC. It is translated as CASSKRGEGGNGYTF.

This chain links TRBV7-3 with TRBJ2-1; 10 nucleotides match TRBD1. The CDR3 has 15 amino acids. Trimming took 5 bases from V and 8 from J; bases not matched to a gene: 9. Germline CDR1 is SGHTA and CDR2 is FQGTGA. This CDR3 is CASSPDRGRVDEQFF. CDR3 nucleotide sequence: TGTGCCAGCAGCCCCGACAGGGGGCGGGTGGATGAGCAGTTCTTC.

The CDR3 loop reads CASSSLPGANVLTF. CDR3 sequence (DNA): TGTGCCAGCAGCTCCCTTCCTGGGGCCAACGTCCTGACTTTC. The chain carries TRBV7-3 and TRBJ2-6; D is undetermined. Between the trimmed V and J ends, which lost 4 bases and 2 bases, there was a span of 6 bases. The CDR3 has 14 residues. Per germline, CDR1 SGHTA and CDR2 FQGTGA.

The rearrangement uses TRBV3-1 (or the pseudogene TRBV3-2) and TRBJ2-2; D is unresolved. V lost 4 bases to trimming and J lost 7 bases, with 22 bases between them. This CDR3 is built from 17 residues. The germline CDR1 and CDR2 sequences are LGHDT and YNNKEL (reference sequence). This CDR3 reads CASSLMRSSGTDGELFF. CDR3 bases: TGTGCCAGCAGCCTTATGCGTTCGTCAGGCACGGACGGGGAGCTGTTTTTT.

The chain recombines TRBV6-5 with TRBJ1-4; tentative D call: TRBD1 (5 bases). Per germline, CDR1 MNHEY and CDR2 SVGAGI. V was trimmed by 6 bases and J by 7 bases, leaving 15 bases between them. This CDR3 has 14 residues. The CDR3 DNA reads TGTGCCAGCAGCCCCAGGGAAGTAGGTGAAAAACTGTTTTTT. Protein sequence: CASSPREVGEKLFF.

This sequence joins TRBV11-2 and TRBJ2-1; D might be TRBD2 (6 bases). This CDR3 is 14 amino acids long. The germline V and J ends were trimmed by 2 bases and 7 bases, with 12 bases remaining between them. Germline assignment: CDR1 SGHAT and CDR2 FQNNGV. CDR3 residues: CASSLTAGSNEQFF. DNA for the CDR3: TGTGCCAGCAGCTTAACAGCGGGCTCGAATGAGCAGTTCTTC.

The rearrangement uses TRBV4-1 and TRBJ1-2; D unresolved. The V end was cut by 0 bases, the J end by 2 bases, with 7 bases between. The CDR3 runs 14 residues. CDR1 is MGHRA, CDR2 YSYEKL, per germline. CDR3 region: CASSQDHRNYGYTF. In nucleotides, the CDR3 is TGCGCCAGCAGCCAAGATCACAGAAACTATGGCTACACCTTC.

J is TRBJ1-2 and V is TRBV28; D may be TRBD1 (6 bases). Germline CDR1 reads MDHEN; CDR2 reads SYDVKM. Trimming pared 8 bases from V and 5 bases from J, leaving 18 bases between. There are 14 residues in the CDR3. CDR3 DNA sequence: TGTGCCAGCTCGATAGGGGGGGGCAGATATGGCTACACCTTC. Translated: CASSIGGGRYGYTF.

This chain links TRBV28 with TRBJ1-5; D is unclear. Looked up from germline, CDR1 is MDHEN and CDR2 is SYDVKM. V lost 2 bases to trimming and J lost 2 bases, with 4 bases between them. This CDR3 contains 13 residues. The CDR3 is CASSLLGNQPQHF. The CDR3 DNA reads as TGTGCCAGCAGTTTACTCGGCAATCAGCCCCAGCATTTT.

This chain joins TRBV7-9 and TRBJ2-3; no clear D gene. The germline V gene encodes CDR1 SEHNR and CDR2 FQNEAQ (reference sequence). V was cut by 5 bases and J by 6 bases, with 18 bases left in between. The CDR3 contains 15 residues. CDR3 DNA sequence: TGTGCCAGCAGCCACGACTTGAGAGGAGCCGATACGCAGTATTTT. Amino acids: CASSHDLRGADTQYF.

The rearrangement links TRBV18 to TRBJ1-2, with D perhaps matching TRBD1 (5 bases). V was trimmed by 1 base and J by 2 bases, leaving 14 bases between them. The CDR3 is made up of 16 amino acids. The germline V gene has CDR1 KGHSH and CDR2 LQKENI. The CDR3: CASSPQGGAKNYGYTF. The CDR3 DNA follows: TGTGCCAGCTCACCACAAGGAGGGGCGAAAAACTATGGCTACACCTTC.

This chain joins TRBV6-2 or TRBV6-3 and TRBJ1-1; D is possibly TRBD1 (5 bases). The CDR3 has 17 residues. Trimming took 0 bases from V and 3 from J, leaving 17 bases between them. Per germline, CDR1 MNHEY and CDR2 SVGEGT. CDR3 DNA sequence: TGTGCCAGCAGTTACTCCCCTCCGGGAGGGGTGTACACTGAAGCTTTCTTT. Its protein product is CASSYSPPGGVYTEAFF.

The chain joins TRBV5-4 to TRBJ1-6, with D uncertain. Trimming took 4 bases from V and 7 from J, leaving 15 bases between them. The CDR3 is 15 residues long. Looked up from germline, CDR1 is SGHNT and CDR2 is YYREEE (reference sequence). CDR3 residues: CASSLTATRNSPLHF. The DNA for the CDR3 is TGTGCCAGCAGCCTAACAGCCACGCGAAATTCACCCCTCCACTTT.

This chain uses TRBV10-3 with TRBJ2-7; 8 bases line up with TRBD2. The length of the CDR3 is 14 residues. V was pared by 3 bases and J by 3 bases, with 4 bases of the junction left unmatched. CDR1 and CDR2 (germline): ENHRY, SYGVKD. CDR3 bases: TGTGCCATCAGTGAAGGGAGCGGGAGCTACGAGCAGTACTTC. Residues: CAISEGSGSYEQYF.

V gene TRBV7-9 combines with J gene TRBJ2-1; no firm D call. CDR1 is SEHNR and CDR2 is FQNEAQ in the germline V gene (reference sequence). The CDR3 is made up of 10 amino acids. Between the trimmed V and J ends, which lost 2 bases and 8 bases, there was a span of 1 base. CDR3 coding DNA: TGTGCCAGCAGCTTATATGAGCAGTTCTTC. This sequence encodes CASSLYEQFF.

This chain connects TRBV18 to TRBJ1-4, with D uncertain. V was pared by 0 bases and J by 7 bases, with 12 bases between. In germline, CDR1 is KGHSH, CDR2 LQKENI. There are 15 residues in the CDR3. The CDR3 loop is CASSPPTGSGEKLFF. CDR3 sequence (DNA): TGTGCCAGCTCACCACCGACTGGGAGTGGTGAAAAACTGTTTTTT.